The 27 T cell receptor beta chains given below trace back to one sample, sequenced in a study of T cells in Graves' hyperthyroidism and ophthalmopathy. RNA transcripts provided the source from which TCR beta CDR3 regions were amplified. TCR CDR3 regions were first amplified by RT-PCR with HTBI primers. Via MiXCR, TCRdb re-called the multiplex PCR reads, giving one row per CDR3 protein. The sample lists hundreds of thousands of distinct CDR3 sequences; roughly 18% were seen once. Sequencing used blood. The source of these receptors is a man between 35 and 55 years old with Graves' hyperthyroidism.

The chain employs TRBV9 and TRBJ2-3, with D maybe TRBD1 (6 bases). Germline V gene sequence: CDR1 SGDLS, CDR2 YYNGEE. The CDR3 totals 14 residues. Trimming stripped 4 bases from V and 6 bases from J, with 15 bases between. CDR3 nucleotide sequence: TGTGCCAGCAGCACAGGGAACAGTCCGGATACGCAGTATTTT. Amino acids: CASSTGNSPDTQYF.

This clonotype appeared a single time. J is TRBJ2-2 and V is TRBV9, with D hard to call. Germline V CDR1 and CDR2: SGDLS, YYNGEE. Trimming cost V 3 bases and J 5 bases, with 14 bases left between them. There are 15 residues in the CDR3. This CDR3 is CASSGVVGRTGELFF. As DNA, the CDR3 is TGTGCCAGCAGCGGGGTAGTGGGCCGAACCGGGGAGCTGTTTTTT.

The CDR3 region has the DNA TGTGCCAGCAGCTCCCTTCAGGACAGCTACTCTGGAAACACCATATATTTT. Protein: CASSSLQDSYSGNTIYF. This rearrangement joins TRBV11-3 to TRBJ1-3, with D perhaps matching TRBD1 (6 bases). Germline-derived CDR1 and CDR2 are SGHNT and YENEEA. Trimming stripped 4 bases from V and 0 bases from J, with 16 bases between. The length of the CDR3 is 17 residues.

The chain is built from TRBV18 and TRBJ2-7; 12 bases line up with TRBD1. CDR1 KGHSH and CDR2 LQKENI come from the germline V gene. V trimming: 3 bases; J trimming: 3 bases; junction bases outside the gene matches: 9. The CDR3 covers 17 residues. This CDR3 reads CASSPAKGQGAYYEQYF. CDR3 DNA: TGTGCCAGCTCACCGGCGAAGGGACAGGGGGCTTACTACGAGCAGTACTTC.

This clonotype was found many times. The chain combines TRBV24-1 with TRBJ2-3; D call uncertain. The CDR3 sequence is 14 residues long. V gave up 4 bases and J gave up 1 base, with 8 bases separating them. The germline gives CDR1 KGHDR, CDR2 SFDVKD. CDR3 region: CATSESGGTDTQYF. Here the CDR3 DNA reads TGTGCCACCAGTGAGTCAGGCGGCACAGATACGCAGTATTTT.

This clonotype occurred a few times. The chain is built from TRBV28 and TRBJ1-2, with a possible D match to TRBD1 (5 bases). CDR3 length equals 12 residues. From germline, CDR1 is MDHEN and CDR2 SYDVKM. Trimming took 7 bases from V and 4 from J, leaving 10 bases between them. The CDR3 DNA is TGTGCCAGCATCTCTGGGGGCTATGGCTACACCTTC. Translated: CASISGGYGYTF.

The rearrangement joins TRBV5-4 to TRBJ2-3, with D hard to call. Germline assignment: CDR1 SGHNT and CDR2 YYREEE (reference sequence). CDR3 length: 13 amino acids. V was trimmed by 0 bases and J by 6 bases, leaving 8 bases between them. CDR3 sequence (DNA): TGTGCCAGCAGCTTGGCCGGTAAGGATACGCAGTATTTT. This gives the protein CASSLAGKDTQYF.

The sample holds many counts of this clonotype. The V and J genes are TRBV4-3 and TRBJ2-1; D might be TRBD2 (5 bases). Germline V gene lookup returns CDR1 LGHNA and CDR2 YSLEER. V lost 1 base to trimming and J lost 3 bases, with 7 bases between them. The CDR3 loop spans 14 amino acids. The CDR3 sequence is CASSQGGIYNEQFF. CDR3 DNA sequence: TGCGCCAGCAGCCAAGGAGGGATCTACAATGAGCAGTTCTTC.

A remark on this clonotype: A much larger clonotype is one base distant, so this may be a read error. The CDR3 here is CASSTDRATNGKLFF. Here the CDR3 DNA reads TGTGCCAGCAGTACAGACAGGGCAACTAATGGAAAACTGTTTTTT. The genes are TRBV2 and TRBJ1-4; 7 nucleotides line up with TRBD1. Germline V gene sequence: CDR1 SNHLY, CDR2 FYNNEI. The CDR3 is 15 residues long.

This clonotype was found many times. The CDR3 nucleotides read TGTGCCAGCAGTTTTTCGGGGACAGGGGGCCTCTACGAGCAGTACTTC. Translated: CASSFSGTGGLYEQYF. The V and J genes are TRBV28 and TRBJ2-7; 12 positions agree with TRBD1. V shed 3 bases and J 3 bases; nucleotides not matched to a gene: 6. In germline, CDR1 is MDHEN, CDR2 SYDVKM. This CDR3 spans 16 amino acids.

In its sample, this clonotype was seen many times. This rearrangement joins TRBV7-9 to TRBJ1-4, with 9 bases lining up with TRBD1. The V segment lost 5 bases and the J segment 7 bases; nucleotides outside the gene matches: 8. Germline V gene sequence: CDR1 SEHNR, CDR2 FQNEAQ (reference sequence). The CDR3 runs to 15 residues. In DNA, the CDR3 is TGTGCCAGCAGCGACCCGGGACAGGGTGGTGAAAAACTGTTTTTT. It translates to CASSDPGQGGEKLFF.

This clonotype was counted ten times or more. V and J are TRBV28 and TRBJ1-1, with a tentative D call TRBD1 (6 bases). Germline V gene data show CDR1 as MDHEN and CDR2 as SYDVKM. The CDR3 contains 14 residues. The germline V and J ends were trimmed by 3 bases and 5 bases, with 13 bases remaining between them. The CDR3 region is CASSLVRGGTEAFF. DNA for the CDR3: TGTGCCAGCAGTTTGGTGAGGGGGGGGACTGAAGCTTTCTTT.

This clonotype was detected many times. The chain has TRBV5-1 and TRBJ2-3; no firm D call. From germline, CDR1 is SGHRS and CDR2 YFSETQ. The CDR3 sequence is 15 residues long. Trimming left V 1 base short and J 0 bases short, with 9 bases between. In DNA form, the CDR3 reads TGCGCCAGCAGCTTGAGGGCACCTAGCACAGATACGCAGTATTTT. Protein: CASSLRAPSTDTQYF.

This clonotype showed up many times. The genes are TRBV6-2 or TRBV6-3 and TRBJ2-7; tentatively, D is TRBD2 (5 bases). Trimming removed 8 bases from V and 1 base from J, with 12 bases in between. The CDR3 totals 13 residues. Germline values: CDR1 MNHEY, CDR2 SVGEGT. This CDR3 is CASCTGWSYEQYF. CDR3 DNA: TGTGCCAGCTGCACGGGGTGGTCCTACGAGCAGTACTTC.

This clonotype was detected a few times. At one end the junction does not follow the germline gene, possibly because of a read error. The chain combines TRBV28 with TRBJ2-5, with 12 nucleotides matching TRBD1. Looked up from germline, CDR1 is MDHEN and CDR2 is SYDVKM. The CDR3 totals 15 residues. The CDR3 loop reads CASTPPGQGARDPVF. CDR3 coding DNA: TGTGCCAGCACCCCCCCGGGACAGGGGGCTAGGGACCCAGTATTC.

This clonotype showed up many times. The chain combines TRBV29-1 with TRBJ2-5, with 7 bases fitting TRBD2. Germline trimming cut 7 bases from V and 5 bases from J; bases unmatched to any gene: 16. Germline assignment: CDR1 SQVTM and CDR2 ANQGSEA. CDR3 length: 15 amino acids. CDR3 protein: CSGRGWGGQGETQYF. CDR3 bases: TGCAGCGGAAGAGGGTGGGGAGGGCAAGGGGAGACCCAGTACTTC.

This clonotype was recorded many times. The chain carries TRBV11-2 and TRBJ2-2, with D perhaps matching TRBD2 (6 bases). Germline CDR1 reads SGHAT; CDR2 reads FQNNGV. CDR3 length equals 15 residues. Trimming removed 2 bases at V and 0 bases at J, with 7 bases between. The CDR3 region is CASSLSGSNTGELFF. The CDR3 coding sequence is TGTGCCAGCAGCTTAAGCGGGTCGAACACCGGGGAGCTGTTTTTT.

This clonotype was recorded at least ten times. Its ends do not fully match the called genes, so a read error is possible. The chain recombines TRBV2 with TRBJ2-7; 9 positions match TRBD1. There are 15 residues in the CDR3. Germline V gene lookup returns CDR1 SNHLY and CDR2 FYNNEI. CDR3 protein: CASTKRGTGSSEQYF. The CDR3 region has the DNA TGTGCCAGCACCAAACGGGGGACAGGGTCCTCCGAGCAGTACTTC.

This clonotype was detected ten times or more. This chain uses TRBV18 with TRBJ2-7; TRBD1 aligns across 10 bases. The trim removed 6 bases at V and 5 bases at J, leaving 13 bases unmatched. The CDR3 covers 16 residues. Germline V gene data show CDR1 as KGHSH and CDR2 as LQKENI. In DNA, the CDR3 is TGTGCCAGCTCCCAGTCCTTGATGGACAGGGGGAACGAGCAGTACTTC. It codes for CASSQSLMDRGNEQYF. The variable domain in full, with the rest retrieved from reference TRBV18 and TRBJ2-7, is NAGVMQNPRHLVRRRGQEARLRCSPMKGHSHVYWYRQLPEEGLKFMVYLQKENIIDESGMPKERFSAEFPKEGPSILRIQQVVRGDSAAYFCASSQSLMDRGNEQYFGPGTRLTVT.

This clonotype was counted many times. V and J are TRBV20-1 and TRBJ1-5; D might be TRBD1 (5 bases). The CDR3 runs 14 residues. Between the trimmed V and J ends, which lost 2 bases and 4 bases, there was a span of 12 bases. Germline values: CDR1 DFQATT, CDR2 SNEGSKA (reference sequence). This chain's CDR3 is CSARQGIRNQPQHF. CDR3 sequence (DNA): TGCAGTGCTAGACAGGGTATACGGAATCAGCCCCAGCATTTT.

There are a few counts of this clonotype. The rearrangement links TRBV18 to TRBJ1-6, with D perhaps matching TRBD1 (6 bases). Germline loops: CDR1 KGHSH, CDR2 LQKENI. V shed 1 base and J shed 4 bases, with 11 bases lying between them. The CDR3 has 16 amino acids. As DNA, the CDR3 is TGTGCCAGCTCACCACTGCCAGGGGCTTATAATTCACCCCTCCACTTT. Its protein is CASSPLPGAYNSPLHF.

A remark on this clonotype: This could be a read error, since a much larger clone is one nucleotide away. The rearrangement joins TRBV19 to TRBJ2-7; D is undetermined. The germline V and J ends were trimmed by 1 base and 0 bases, with 16 bases remaining between them. CDR3 length equals 17 residues. In germline, CDR1 is LNHDA, CDR2 SQIVND (reference sequence). CDR3 nucleotide sequence: TGTGCCAGTAGTATAGTCGGCTTGTCGGATGCCTCCTACGAGCAGTACTTC. Amino acid sequence: CASSIVGLSDASYEQYF.

This clonotype has only a few counts. This chain uses TRBV6-2 or TRBV6-3 with TRBJ2-1; 7 nucleotides align to TRBD1. Trimming cost V 7 bases and J 5 bases; bases outside gene matches: 5. The germline gives CDR1 MNHEY, CDR2 SVGEGT. This CDR3 contains 13 residues. The CDR3 region is CASTVGQNNEQFF. The CDR3 DNA reads TGTGCCAGCACCGTGGGACAGAACAATGAGCAGTTCTTC.

This chain connects TRBV4-3 to TRBJ1-2; TRBD1 might be the D (5 bases). The germline CDR1 and CDR2 sequences are LGHNA and YSLEER. The CDR3 extends over 16 amino acids. V lost 0 bases, J lost 4 bases, and 15 bases lay in between. The CDR3 DNA is TGCGCCAGCAGCCAAGAGGCGACTGACAGAGTCTATGGCTACACCTTC. Translation: CASSQEATDRVYGYTF.

The chain carries TRBV7-2 and TRBJ2-4, with D perhaps matching TRBD1 (6 bases). This CDR3 has 14 amino acids. The V end was cut by 4 bases, the J end by 7 bases, with 14 bases between. Germline lookup yields CDR1 SGHTA and CDR2 FQGNSA. DNA for the CDR3: TGTGCCAGCAGCTCCCATGGGGGCGCGAACATTCAGTACTTC. Translated, it gives CASSSHGGANIQYF.

The V and J genes are TRBV3-1 and TRBJ2-1; D is undetermined. V was clipped by 0 bases and J by 4 bases, with 4 bases between them. CDR3 length equals 13 residues. Germline V gene sequence: CDR1 LGHDT, CDR2 YNNKEL (reference sequence). CDR3 DNA sequence: TGTGCCAGCAGCCAAGATAGATACAATGAGCAGTTCTTC. Its translation: CASSQDRYNEQFF.

This clonotype appeared a few times. The chain couples TRBV5-5 to TRBJ2-7; no firm D call. V gave up 0 bases and J gave up 2 bases, with 6 bases separating them. Germline CDR1 reads SGHKS; CDR2 reads YYEKEE (reference sequence). This CDR3 contains 13 residues. CDR3 residues: CASSLADAYEQYF. CDR3 nucleotides: TGTGCCAGCAGCTTGGCGGACGCCTACGAGCAGTACTTC.